These 16 T cell receptor beta chains were sequenced from one sample in a study of CD8 T cells in Susac syndrome. RNA amounts of roughly 0.5 to 1 ug underwent reverse transcription with random hexamers. TCRdb recomputed calls from the immunoSEQ multiplex PCR reads with MiXCR, one row per CDR3 protein. The sample holds some 120,000 distinct CDR3 sequences; 93% are singletons and the top ten take roughly 0.32%. Sequenced material: CD8+ T cells from PBMCs. These receptors came from a human donor with multiple sclerosis.

This chain joins TRBV9 and TRBJ1-5; 7 bases are a match to TRBD1. Germline V gene data show CDR1 as SGDLS and CDR2 as YYNGEE. The CDR3 extends over 14 amino acids. The ends lost 4 bases at V and 4 bases at J; junction bases unmatched: 5. The chain's CDR3 is CASSKGTENQPQHF. The CDR3 nucleotides are TGTGCCAGCAGCAAGGGGACAGAGAATCAGCCCCAGCATTTT.

The gene calls are TRBV3-1 and TRBJ1-4; D may be TRBD1 (5 bases). From germline, CDR1 is LGHDT and CDR2 YNNKEL (reference sequence). The CDR3 is 16 residues long. V gave up 0 bases and J gave up 5 bases, with 13 bases separating them. Here the CDR3 reads CASSQDLGQINEKLFF. For the CDR3, the DNA is TGTGCCAGCAGCCAAGATCTGGGGCAGATAAATGAAAAACTGTTTTTT.

This chain joins TRBV10-3 and TRBJ2-5; tentative D call: TRBD2 (5 bases). The length of the CDR3 is 13 residues. Trimming took 4 bases from V and 5 from J, leaving 11 bases between them. The V gene's germline CDR1 is ENHRY and CDR2 SYGVKD. CDR3 loop: CAISGGVRETQYF. CDR3 in DNA: TGTGCCATCAGTGGGGGAGTGCGGGAGACCCAGTACTTC.

The chain uses TRBV12-3 or TRBV12-4 and TRBJ1-1; 8 bases match TRBD1. This CDR3 region has 15 residues. With V trimmed by 6 bases and J by 5 bases, 11 bases remained unmatched. For the CDR3, the DNA is TGTGCCAGCAGGCAATCGGACAGGGCAAGGACTGAAGCTTTCTTT. Its translation is CASRQSDRARTEAFF.

V gene TRBV12-3 or TRBV12-4 combines with J gene TRBJ2-2; D gene uncertain. This CDR3 comprises 13 residues. V was cut by 9 bases and J by 0 bases, with 8 bases left in between. The CDR3 loop is CARPNANTGELFF. Here the CDR3 DNA reads TGTGCCAGGCCTAACGCGAACACCGGGGAGCTGTTTTTT.

The chain has TRBV29-1 and TRBJ1-1; tentative D call: TRBD1 (5 bases). CDR1 and CDR2 from the germline V gene are SQVTM and ANQGSEA. This CDR3 is built from 11 residues. V shed 6 bases and J shed 2 bases, with 7 bases lying between them. CDR3 region: CSVGENTEAFF. Written as DNA, the CDR3 is TGCAGCGTGGGGGAAAACACTGAAGCTTTCTTT.

This chain links TRBV7-9 with TRBJ2-7, with D possibly matching TRBD1 (5 bases). There are 14 residues in the CDR3. Germline CDR1 and CDR2: SEHNR and FQNEAQ (reference sequence). V gave up 4 bases and J gave up 4 bases, with 14 bases separating them. The DNA for the CDR3 is TGTGCCAGCAGCTCGACAGAGAAGCTATACGAGCAGTACTTC. Translating gives CASSSTEKLYEQYF.

This sequence joins TRBV4-1 and TRBJ1-5, with 12 bases matching TRBD1. The junction had 15 bases not matched to a gene; V was cut back by 4 bases and J by 2 bases. The length of the CDR3 is 20 residues. Germline V CDR1 and CDR2: MGHRA, YSYEKL. Here the CDR3 reads CASSLTGGTGGVFGNQPQHF. Here the CDR3 DNA reads TGCGCCAGCAGCCTCACAGGTGGGACAGGGGGCGTTTTCGGCAATCAGCCCCAGCATTTT.

The rearrangement uses TRBV4-2 and TRBJ2-2; 9 nucleotides match TRBD2. Germline-derived CDR1 and CDR2 are LGHNA and YNFKEQ. With 3 bases clipped from V and 6 bases from J, the junction kept 8 bases outside the gene matches. The length of the CDR3 is 16 residues. In nucleotides, the CDR3 is TGTGCCAGCAGCCACCGAGCGGGGGGTAGTCCCGGGGAGCTGTTTTTT. It codes for CASSHRAGGSPGELFF.

This rearrangement joins TRBV12-3 or TRBV12-4 to TRBJ1-2; D is undetermined. With 6 bases removed from V and 2 bases from J, the gap between germline ends came to 10 bases. The CDR3 is made up of 13 amino acids. In nucleotides, the CDR3 is TGTGCCAGCAGCTCGGGAATGAACTATGGCTACACCTTC. It is translated as CASSSGMNYGYTF.

This sequence joins TRBV24-1 and TRBJ2-1; D is uncertain. The CDR3 runs to 14 residues. V was pared by 7 bases and J by 0 bases, with 9 bases between. Germline assignment: CDR1 KGHDR and CDR2 SFDVKD. The CDR3 nucleotides read TGTGCCACCAGGGACGGCGGCTCCTACAATGAGCAGTTCTTC. It is translated as CATRDGGSYNEQFF.

The chain is built from TRBV12-5 and TRBJ1-5; 12 nucleotides align to TRBD1. The CDR3 consists of 16 residues. With 2 bases clipped from V and 6 bases from J, the junction kept 5 bases outside the gene matches. Germline V CDR1 and CDR2: LGHNT, FRNRAP. This chain's CDR3 is CASGLWGTGGSQPQHF. CDR3 bases: TGTGCTAGTGGTTTGTGGGGGACAGGGGGCTCTCAGCCCCAGCATTTT.

This sequence joins TRBV5-4 and TRBJ1-2, with D tentatively TRBD1 (5 bases). Germline CDR1 and CDR2: SGHNT and YYREEE (reference sequence). The CDR3 consists of 15 residues. Between the trimmed V and J ends, which lost 4 bases and 3 bases, there was a span of 16 bases. Here the CDR3 reads CASSPKDSIYYGYTF. The DNA of the CDR3 is TGTGCCAGCAGCCCAAAAGACAGTATCTACTATGGCTACACCTTC.

The rearrangement joins TRBV7-8 to TRBJ2-2; D may be TRBD2 (6 bases). The CDR3 length is 15 residues. Trimming pared 6 bases from V and 6 bases from J, leaving 17 bases between. The germline CDR1 and CDR2 sequences are SGHVS and FQNEAQ. The CDR3 DNA is TGTGCCAGCAGGTTGACCGGGACTCCACCCGGGGAGCTGTTTTTT. It specifies CASRLTGTPPGELFF.

The chain uses TRBV28 and TRBJ1-5; 8 bases fit TRBD1. CDR1 and CDR2 from the germline V gene are MDHEN and SYDVKM. J lost 11 bases, V lost 3 bases, and 9 bases had no gene match. The CDR3 length is 14 residues. The CDR3 DNA reads TGTGCCAGCAGTTTTAGGACAGGGTCTGGGTCCCAGCATTTT. Protein product: CASSFRTGSGSQHF.

This rearrangement joins TRBV29-1 to TRBJ2-1, with 11 bases aligning to TRBD2. The CDR3 covers 14 residues. V dropped 3 bases and J dropped 6; count of bases not matched to a gene: 4. Germline V CDR1 and CDR2: SQVTM, ANQGSEA. CDR3 DNA sequence: TGCAGCGTTGAGGTAGCGGGGGGGGGCAATGAGCAGTTCTTC. This encodes CSVEVAGGGNEQFF.